The clone carrying this T cell receptor beta chain was observed a few times. The antigen remains undetermined. The table came from immunoSEQ multiplex PCR; TCRdb's copy has only in-frame clones and leaves some out. Of about 63,000 clones detected, approximately 83% appear once; the ten largest clones hold under 8.5%. The entry originates in a study of T cell responses to AZD1222 COVID-19 vaccine. General study results and limits: Just a handful of AZD1222 recipients tested seropositive at baseline. Sampled repertoires all dated from after the peak T cell response.

V shed 1 base and J 4 bases; nucleotides not matched to a gene: 1. The CDR3 is 15 residues long. In germline, CDR1 is SGHRS, CDR2 YFSETQ. This receptor was identified in an adult who received the AZD1222 COVID-19 vaccine. The chain uses TRBV5-1 and TRBJ2-2, with 10 bases aligning to TRBD2. Sequences were derived from peripheral blood, sampled 28 days after the second AZD1222 dose. CDR3 DNA sequence: TGCGCCAGCAGCTTGACTAGCGGGGTCACCGGGGAGCTGTTTTTT. Protein: CASSLTSGVTGELFF.